The 15 T cell receptor beta chains in this list originate from one sample, sequenced in a study of brain T cells in children with intractable seizures. TCRdb's table, derived via immunoSEQ multiplex PCR, lists solely in-frame clones and lacks some. The sample includes around 80,000 clones, roughly 89% of them seen just once. The material sequenced was peripheral blood, taken at surgery. These receptor sequences come from a girl aged 2-10 years with Rasmussen encephalitis and intractable seizures.

The chain combines TRBV11-2 with TRBJ2-3, with D possibly TRBD2 on 5 matching bases. The CDR3 is 15 amino acids. CDR1 and CDR2 (germline): SGHAT, FQNNGV. The V gene lost 2 bases and the J gene lost 3 bases, with 12 bases spanning the gap. The CDR3: CASSLSTLATDTQYF. The CDR3 bases are TGTGCCAGCAGCTTATCTACCCTAGCTACAGATACGCAGTATTTT.

V gene TRBV19 combines with J gene TRBJ1-5, with 8 bases matching TRBD1. Germline-derived CDR1 and CDR2 are LNHDA and SQIVND (reference sequence). This CDR3 region has 20 residues. The J segment lost 3 bases and the V segment lost 3 bases, leaving 19 bases of the junction unmatched. CDR3 residues: CASSIGLRRGLSFSNQPQHF. In nucleotides, the CDR3 is TGTGCCAGTAGTATTGGCTTACGCAGGGGGCTCTCCTTCTCCAATCAGCCCCAGCATTTT.

J is TRBJ1-3 and V is TRBV24-1; D perhaps matches TRBD1 (6 bases). Germline CDR1 is KGHDR and CDR2 is SFDVKD. Trimming left V 2 bases short and J 4 bases short, with 11 bases between. This CDR3 spans 15 amino acids. The CDR3 is CATSDSTGRGNTIYF. CDR3 nucleotides: TGTGCCACCAGTGATTCCACAGGGAGAGGAAACACCATATATTTT.

This chain joins TRBV9 and TRBJ2-5, with D perhaps matching TRBD1 (5 bases). Germline lookup yields CDR1 SGDLS and CDR2 YYNGEE. V lost 0 bases to trimming and J lost 4 bases, with 13 bases between them. This CDR3 has 15 amino acids. As DNA, the CDR3 is TGTGCCAGCAGCGTAGCTGGGCTAGGGGCAGAGACCCAGTACTTC. Translating gives CASSVAGLGAETQYF.

V gene TRBV4-1 combines with J gene TRBJ1-1; TRBD1 might be the D (5 bases). The germline gives CDR1 MGHRA, CDR2 YSYEKL. V was shortened by 11 bases and J by 3 bases, with 10 bases between the two germline ends. The CDR3 is 11 amino acids. The CDR3 reads CAVRGDTEAFF. The CDR3 DNA follows: TGCGCCGTCCGGGGGGACACTGAAGCTTTCTTT.

The chain joins TRBV29-1 to TRBJ1-2, with D perhaps TRBD1 (5 bases). Per germline, CDR1 SQVTM and CDR2 ANQGSEA. The germline V and J ends were trimmed by 7 bases and 6 bases, with 18 bases remaining between them. This CDR3 is 13 amino acids long. DNA for the CDR3: TGCAGCGCCCGGCCGGGGCAGGGAGATGGCTACACCTTC. Protein sequence: CSARPGQGDGYTF.

This chain links TRBV5-4 with TRBJ2-1, with 11 bases identical to TRBD2. This CDR3 comprises 15 residues. Germline V CDR1 and CDR2: SGHNT, YYREEE (reference sequence). Trimming removed 3 bases from V and 6 bases from J; junction bases left unmatched: 5. Here the CDR3 reads CASSSRTSGSNEQFF. CDR3 bases: TGTGCCAGCAGCTCCCGAACTAGCGGGAGCAATGAGCAGTTCTTC. The variable domain in full, with the rest retrieved from reference TRBV5-4 and TRBJ2-1, is ETGVTQSPTHLIKTRGQQVTLRCSSQSGHNTVSWYQQALGQGPQFIFQYYREEENGRGNFPPRFSGLQFPNYSSELNVNALELDDSALYLCASSSRTSGSNEQFFGPGTRLTVL.

This clone was recorded only once. This chain uses TRBV6-5 with TRBJ2-7; D perhaps matches TRBD2 (6 bases). Germline V lookup: CDR1 MNHEY, CDR2 SVGAGI. V was trimmed by 2 bases and J by 6 bases, leaving 14 bases between them. The CDR3 contains 14 residues. The CDR3 DNA reads as TGTGCCAGCAGTTACGGGGCGGGAAGGGGCGAGCAGTACTTC. Translating gives CASSYGAGRGEQYF.

The chain carries TRBV7-9 and TRBJ1-4, with 8 bases identical to TRBD1. V dropped 5 bases and J dropped 6; count of bases not matched to a gene: 8. The CDR3 loop spans 15 amino acids. Germline loops: CDR1 SEHNR, CDR2 FQNEAQ (reference sequence). CDR3 sequence (DNA): TGTGCCAGCAGCCCCGCGGCAGGGGGCTATGAAAAACTGTTTTTT. This sequence encodes CASSPAAGGYEKLFF.

The CDR3 here is CASSSLAGGAAQFF. The CDR3 bases are TGTGCCAGTAGTTCTTTAGCGGGAGGGGCTGCGCAGTTCTTC. The chain uses TRBV19 and TRBJ2-1; 11 bases are shared with TRBD2. Unmatched junction bases numbered 9, after V lost 5 bases and J lost 12 bases. CDR1 and CDR2 from the germline V gene are LNHDA and SQIVND (reference sequence). The CDR3 is 14 amino acids. The full variable domain, with the rest looked up from reference TRBV19 and TRBJ2-1, is DGGITQSPKYLFRKEGQNVTLSCEQNLNHDAMYWYRQDPGQGLRLIYYSQIVNDFQKGDIAEGYSVSREKKESFPLTVTSAQKNPTAFYLCASSSLAGGAAQFFGPGTRLTVL.

V is TRBV5-6 and J is TRBJ1-6; unclear D gene. V gave up 0 bases and J gave up 3 bases, with 7 bases separating them. The CDR3 is 15 amino acids. CDR1 is SGHDT, CDR2 YYEEEE, per germline. In DNA, the CDR3 is TGTGCCAGCAGCTTGGGGGCGAGCTATAATTCACCCCTCCACTTT. The encoded protein is CASSLGASYNSPLHF.

V and J are TRBV7-3 and TRBJ1-4; D is unresolved. Germline assignment: CDR1 SGHTA and CDR2 FQGTGA. V lost 5 bases to trimming and J lost 8 bases, with 21 bases between them. The CDR3 runs 16 residues. This CDR3 is CASSLWEALGQEKLFF. As DNA, the CDR3 is TGTGCCAGCAGCCTTTGGGAGGCCCTAGGGCAAGAAAAACTGTTTTTT.

The chain has TRBV5-4 and TRBJ1-1; D might be TRBD1 (5 bases). This CDR3 spans 13 amino acids. The germline V and J ends were trimmed by 4 bases and 4 bases, with 11 bases remaining between them. Germline CDR1 reads SGHNT; CDR2 reads YYREEE (reference sequence). In nucleotides, the CDR3 is TGTGCCAGCAGCAGAGGGGCGGCCACTGAAGCTTTCTTT. Its protein product is CASSRGAATEAFF.

The genes are TRBV2 and TRBJ2-1; 10 nucleotides agree with TRBD2. The V gene end was trimmed by 5 bases and the J gene end by 4 bases; junction bases not matched to a gene: 8. There are 16 residues in the CDR3. Germline CDR1 is SNHLY and CDR2 is FYNNEI. The DNA of the CDR3 is TGTGCCAGCAGTCTTCCGGGACTAGCGTATTACAATGAGCAGTTCTTC. Translating it yields CASSLPGLAYYNEQFF.

This chain links TRBV2 with TRBJ1-1; D remains unclear. Germline V lookup: CDR1 SNHLY, CDR2 FYNNEI. The ends were cut back, 6 bases at V and 3 bases at J, with 11 bases in the middle. CDR3 length: 13 amino acids. The CDR3 coding sequence is TGTGCCAGCAGCGGTGTGGGCTACACTGAAGCTTTCTTT. Protein product: CASSGVGYTEAFF.